These 9 T cell receptor beta chains were sequenced from one sample in a study of T cell changes during pregnancy in multiple sclerosis. The data were produced by immunoSEQ multiplex PCR, yet TCRdb's version contains in-frame clones alone and is incomplete. Altogether some 66,000 clones are present, about 91% being singletons, with the ten largest covering under 6%. The sequencing here drew on CD8+ T cells from peripheral blood mononuclear cells, taken before pregnancy. The receptors come from a female donor with multiple sclerosis, enrolled in a pregnancy study.

The chain employs TRBV15 and TRBJ2-5, with a possible D match to TRBD2 (5 bases). V was shortened by 3 bases and J by 3 bases, with 11 bases between the two germline ends. Looked up from germline, CDR1 is LNHNV and CDR2 is YYDKDF (reference sequence). CDR3 size: 14 residues. CDR3 nucleotide sequence: TGTGCCACCAGCAGCGAGGGCGGAGAAGAGACCCAGTACTTC. Protein sequence: CATSSEGGEETQYF.

The rearrangement links TRBV6-1 to TRBJ2-3, with 8 bases matching TRBD1. V shed 4 bases, J shed 2 bases, and the junction held 5 bases outside the gene matches. Per the germline V gene, CDR1 is MNHNS and CDR2 is SASEGT. CDR3 size: 15 residues. CDR3 region: CASSGGQDFTDTQYF. CDR3 in DNA: TGTGCCAGCAGTGGGGGACAGGACTTCACAGATACGCAGTATTTT.

J is TRBJ2-2 and V is TRBV30; D is possibly TRBD1 (5 bases). The CDR3 is 14 residues long. The germline V gene encodes CDR1 GTSNPN and CDR2 SVGIG (reference sequence). Deletions cut 0 bases from V and 8 bases from J, with 13 bases between. CDR3: CAWSVQAWGGELFF. In DNA form, the CDR3 reads TGTGCCTGGAGTGTACAGGCTTGGGGAGGGGAGCTGTTTTTT.

The V gene is TRBV13, the J gene TRBJ2-1; 14 bases align to TRBD2. Per the germline V gene, CDR1 is PRHDT and CDR2 is FYEKMQ (reference sequence). This CDR3 is 15 amino acids long. J gave up 6 bases and V 7 bases, and 5 bases lay outside the gene matches. The CDR3 DNA sequence: TGTGCCAGCACCCAGGGACTAGCGGGGGCCAATGAGCAGTTCTTC. This encodes CASTQGLAGANEQFF. The whole variable domain, filled in from reference TRBV13 and TRBJ2-1, reads AAGVIQSPRHLIKEKRETATLKCYPIPRHDTVYWYQQGPGQDPQFLISFYEKMQSDKGSIPDRFSAQQFSDYHSELNMSSLELGDSALYFCASTQGLAGANEQFFGPGTRLTVL.

This clone has a single count. The J gene is TRBJ1-5, the V gene TRBV7-8, with D unresolved. This CDR3 comprises 15 residues. V dropped 2 bases and J dropped 5 bases, with 13 bases sitting between them. CDR1 is SGHVS, CDR2 FQNEAQ, per germline. Here the CDR3 DNA reads TGTGCCAGCAGCTTAAGCGGACGTGGGGATCAGCCCCAGCATTTT. This encodes CASSLSGRGDQPQHF.

The chain is built from TRBV5-4 and TRBJ1-1, with D uncertain. The V end lost 3 bases, the J end lost 8 bases, and 11 bases lay between the germline ends. This CDR3 has 12 amino acids. Germline lookup yields CDR1 SGHNT and CDR2 YYREEE (reference sequence). CDR3 residues: CASSSGGKEAFF. Here the CDR3 DNA reads TGTGCCAGCAGCTCGGGAGGGAAGGAAGCTTTCTTT.

This chain uses TRBV10-3 with TRBJ1-2, with D maybe TRBD1 (5 bases). The CDR3 totals 15 residues. V was pared by 0 bases and J by 6 bases, with 14 bases between. The germline V gene has CDR1 ENHRY and CDR2 SYGVKD. CDR3 sequence reads: CAISESQGGSHGYTF. In DNA form, the CDR3 reads TGTGCCATCAGTGAGTCGCAGGGTGGTAGCCATGGCTACACCTTC.

The chain joins TRBV9 to TRBJ2-2; D perhaps matches TRBD2 (7 bases). The CDR3 covers 17 residues. Trimming cost V 0 bases and J 4 bases, with 16 bases left between them. The germline gives CDR1 SGDLS, CDR2 YYNGEE. The CDR3 nucleotides are TGTGCCAGCAGCGTAGGGGCTGGGGGGGGGCCCACCGGGGAGCTGTTTTTT. This translates into CASSVGAGGGPTGELFF.

The rearrangement joins TRBV27 to TRBJ2-7; D not resolved. Germline V gene data show CDR1 as MNHEY and CDR2 as SMNVEV (reference sequence). The CDR3 extends over 13 amino acids. Trimming removed 5 bases from V and 7 bases from J, with 15 bases in between. CDR3 loop: CASSQGGYWEQYF. CDR3 DNA: TGTGCCAGCAGTCAAGGCGGCTACTGGGAGCAGTACTTC.